One sample yielded the 31 T cell receptor beta chains listed below, sequenced in a study of T cell repertoires in cytomegalovirus infection. Each CDR3 protein gets one entry after TCRdb re-called the reads with MiXCR. The repertoire holds 130,000 or so distinct CDR3 sequences, about 6.1% seen once, with about 20% in the top ten. The sample comprised PBMCs. These receptors were taken from a human donor in good health (CMV status not recorded). Some clones in this sample may be carry-over from other donors' samples.

This clonotype was observed a few times. V usage is TRBV5-1 and J usage is TRBJ2-6; D is possibly TRBD1 (6 bases). The CDR3 is 16 residues long. Germline assignment: CDR1 SGHRS and CDR2 YFSETQ. The V gene lost 5 bases and the J gene lost 0 bases, with 12 bases spanning the gap. For the CDR3, the DNA is TGCGCCAGCAGAGGACAGTTTAGCTCTGGGGCCAACGTCCTGACTTTC. Amino acid sequence: CASRGQFSSGANVLTF.

In its sample, this clonotype was seen a few times. V is TRBV19 and J is TRBJ2-3; D is unclear. The CDR3 is 16 amino acids. The germline V gene has CDR1 LNHDA and CDR2 SQIVND (reference sequence). Trimming removed 0 bases from V and 4 bases from J, with 14 bases in between. CDR3 sequence: CASSIDATPPADTQYF. DNA of the CDR3: TGTGCCAGTAGTATAGACGCAACCCCGCCGGCAGATACGCAGTATTTT.

This clonotype was detected many times. The gene calls are TRBV28 and TRBJ2-3, with D perhaps TRBD1 or TRBD2 (5 bases each). The germline V gene has CDR1 MDHEN and CDR2 SYDVKM. Between the trimmed V and J ends, which lost 2 bases and 4 bases, there was a span of 19 bases. This CDR3 is built from 17 residues. The CDR3 loop is CASSLLRAAGFPDTQYF. The CDR3, as DNA: TGTGCCAGCAGTTTACTTCGAGCGGCAGGGTTTCCAGATACGCAGTATTTT.

As regards this clonotype: This may come from a read error, since a much larger clone is one base off. The chain recombines TRBV28 with TRBJ2-1; a weak D match, TRBD2 (7 bases). The germline V gene encodes CDR1 MDHEN and CDR2 SYDVKM. CDR3 length: 16 amino acids. In DNA form, the CDR3 reads TGTGCCAGCAGTTCTGCCTGGGGGGGCTCCTACAATGTGCAGTTCTTC. It is translated as CASSSAWGGSYNVQFF.

This clonotype was observed many times. The V and J genes are TRBV29-1 and TRBJ2-7; the D gene is possibly TRBD2 (5 bases). V lost 4 bases, J lost 5 bases, and 9 bases lay in between. This CDR3 region has 11 residues. Looked up from germline, CDR1 is SQVTM and CDR2 is ANQGSEA. CDR3: CSVGTLNEQYF. Here the CDR3 DNA reads TGCAGCGTTGGGACTCTGAACGAGCAGTACTTC.

This chain uses TRBV7-9 with TRBJ2-3; 8 positions match TRBD1. The CDR3 runs 17 residues. Trimming at V came to 1 base and at J to 1 base, leaving 7 bases not matched to a gene. CDR1 is SEHNR, CDR2 FQNEAQ, per germline (reference sequence). CDR3 protein: CASSLGSTGDRTDTQYF. CDR3 nucleotides: TGTGCCAGCAGCTTAGGGTCGACAGGGGATCGCACAGATACGCAGTATTTT. The full variable domain, with the rest looked up from reference TRBV7-9 and TRBJ2-3, is DTGVSQNPRHKITKRGQNVTFRCDPISEHNRLYWYRQTLGQGPEFLTYFQNEAQLEKSRLLSDRFSAERPKGSFSTLEIQRTEQGDSAMYLCASSLGSTGDRTDTQYFGPGTRLTVL.

This clonotype was counted at least ten times. The rearrangement links TRBV7-2 to TRBJ1-6; no definite D call. Germline values: CDR1 SGHTA, CDR2 FQGNSA. This CDR3 has 12 residues. V lost 6 bases and J 9 bases, leaving 9 bases between the germline ends. CDR3 sequence reads: CASSFWGSPLHF. The CDR3 nucleotides are TGTGCCAGCAGTTTTTGGGGTTCACCCCTCCACTTT.

The J gene is TRBJ2-3, the V gene TRBV7-2, with 8 bases fitting TRBD2. The ends lost 5 bases at V and 4 bases at J; junction bases unmatched: 11. This CDR3 is built from 16 residues. Germline assignment: CDR1 SGHTA and CDR2 FQGNSA. As DNA, the CDR3 is TGTGCCAGCAGCCAGCAACCGGGACTAGACGCAGATACGCAGTATTTT. Protein: CASSQQPGLDADTQYF.

This clonotype was observed many times. The chain is built from TRBV20-1 and TRBJ2-3, with D hard to call. The germline gives CDR1 DFQATT, CDR2 SNEGSKA (reference sequence). The length of the CDR3 is 14 residues. Trimming removed 0 bases from V and 1 base from J, with 8 bases in between. CDR3 residues: CSARDPRRTDTQYF. The CDR3 coding sequence is TGCAGTGCTAGAGATCCCAGGCGCACAGATACGCAGTATTTT.

The table lists this clonotype with a few counts. This rearrangement joins TRBV28 to TRBJ2-5; no clear D gene. Between the trimmed V and J ends, which lost 7 bases and 7 bases, there was a span of 13 bases. Per germline, CDR1 MDHEN and CDR2 SYDVKM. This CDR3 comprises 12 residues. As DNA, the CDR3 is TGTGCCAGCAACCCGCCCATGGGGACCCAGTACTTC. Amino acid sequence: CASNPPMGTQYF.

The V and J genes are TRBV19 and TRBJ1-2; 11 bases map to TRBD1. The CDR3 totals 16 residues. Trimming took 4 bases from V and 4 from J; bases not matched to a gene: 8. The germline CDR1 and CDR2 sequences are LNHDA and SQIVND (reference sequence). The CDR3 loop is CASSNHRDRGIYGYTF. CDR3 DNA: TGTGCCAGTAGTAACCACCGGGACAGGGGGATCTATGGCTACACCTTC.

This clonotype has a handful of counts. The chain recombines TRBV12-3 or TRBV12-4 with TRBJ1-5, with a weak D call TRBD1 (5 bases). With 7 bases removed from V and 4 bases from J, the gap between germline ends came to 14 bases. The CDR3 loop spans 14 amino acids. DNA for the CDR3: TGTGCCAGCACCCGGGGGGGGGGGAATCAGCCCCAGCATTTT. It yields the protein CASTRGGGNQPQHF.

V is TRBV6-5 and J is TRBJ1-2, with 8 bases aligning to TRBD1. Germline CDR1 is MNHEY and CDR2 is SVGAGI. This CDR3 has 16 residues. V shed 5 bases and J 7 bases; nucleotides not matched to a gene: 15. CDR3 loop: CASSPTYRGQGLGYTF. CDR3 nucleotide sequence: TGTGCCAGCAGTCCTACATACCGCGGACAGGGTCTTGGCTACACCTTC.

This clonotype was picked up a small number of times. The gene calls are TRBV14 and TRBJ1-1, with 8 bases matching TRBD1. This CDR3 is built from 14 residues. J was trimmed by 5 bases and V by 1 base; bases with no gene match: 3. Germline-derived CDR1 and CDR2 are SGHDN and FVKESK. CDR3 sequence: CASSQGRQGTEAFF. The CDR3 DNA reads as TGTGCCAGCAGCCAAGGGCGACAGGGGACTGAAGCTTTCTTT. The variable domain in full, completed from reference TRBV14 and TRBJ1-1, reads EAGVTQFPSHSVIEKGQTVTLRCDPISGHDNLYWYRRVMGKEIKFLLHFVKESKQDESGMPNNRFLAERTGGTYSTLKVQPAELEDSGVYFCASSQGRQGTEAFFGQGTRLTVV.

Concerning this clonotype: With a much larger clone just one base away, this may be a read error. The chain uses TRBV6-2 or TRBV6-3 and TRBJ2-1; 9 positions match TRBD1. The CDR3 has 14 residues. The V gene end was trimmed by 5 bases and the J gene end by 9 bases; junction bases not matched to a gene: 8. In germline, CDR1 is MNHEY, CDR2 SVGEGT. The CDR3 DNA reads as TGTGCCAGCAGTACCGGGACAGGGCGCATTGAGCAGTTCTTC. This translates into CASSTGTGRIEQFF.

Many counts were recorded for this clonotype. The CDR3 loop is CASTRLGLSDNEQFF. CDR3 DNA sequence: TGTGCCAGCACCCGTCTCGGACTATCCGACAATGAGCAGTTCTTC. The rearrangement links TRBV7-2 to TRBJ2-1; tentative D call: TRBD2 (6 bases). Germline-derived CDR1 and CDR2 are SGHTA and FQGNSA. The CDR3 extends over 15 amino acids. Trimming cost V 7 bases and J 5 bases, with 18 bases left between them.

The chain recombines TRBV20-1 with TRBJ2-7; 14 bases map to TRBD2. This CDR3 is 16 amino acids long. Germline V gives CDR1 DFQATT, CDR2 SNEGSKA (reference sequence). Trimming cost V 6 bases and J 0 bases; bases outside gene matches: 7. The CDR3 region is CSARTSGGLNSYEQYF. Written as DNA, the CDR3 is TGCAGTGCAAGGACTAGCGGGGGGCTAAACTCCTACGAGCAGTACTTC.

The genes are TRBV28 and TRBJ1-5, with D possibly being TRBD1 (5 bases). Germline V gives CDR1 MDHEN, CDR2 SYDVKM. CDR3 length: 14 amino acids. Trimming removed 7 bases at V and 5 bases at J, with 15 bases between. The CDR3, as DNA: TGTGCCAGCAACCTCCCCCCGGGGGATCAGCCCCAGCATTTT. Translation gives CASNLPPGDQPQHF.

At least ten counts were recorded for this clonotype. The rearrangement links TRBV6-2 or TRBV6-3 to TRBJ2-1, with D unresolved. V lost 2 bases and J lost 8, with 16 bases in between. CDR3 length: 15 residues. Germline V CDR1 and CDR2: MNHEY, SVGEGT. CDR3 amino acids: CASSYASALRDEQFF. CDR3 nucleotide sequence: TGTGCCAGCAGTTACGCCTCGGCGCTGCGCGATGAGCAGTTCTTC.

In this sample, this clonotype turned up a few times. The chain has TRBV2 and TRBJ1-5; possibly TRBD1 for D (6 bases). This CDR3 region has 12 residues. CDR1 and CDR2 from the germline V gene are SNHLY and FYNNEI. V was pared by 7 bases and J by 7 bases, with 11 bases between. CDR3 loop: CASKGGAQPQHF. The DNA of the CDR3 is TGTGCCAGCAAGGGGGGGGCACAGCCCCAGCATTTT. Full variable domain (missing parts from reference TRBV2 and TRBJ1-5): EPEVTQTPSHQVTQMGQEVILRCVPISNHLYFYWYRQILGQKVEFLVSFYNNEISEKSEIFDDQFSVERPDGSNFTLKIRSTKLEDSAMYFCASKGGAQPQHFGDGTRLSIL.

This clonotype was found many times. The V and J genes are TRBV12-3 or TRBV12-4 and TRBJ1-5; D ambiguous. Trimming pared 5 bases from V and 0 bases from J, leaving 11 bases between. The CDR3 is made up of 15 amino acids. The CDR3 coding sequence is TGTGCCAGCAGTCGGGCGTCGAGTAGCAATCAGCCCCAGCATTTT. Protein product: CASSRASSSNQPQHF.

This clonotype was detected a few times. V is TRBV19 and J is TRBJ2-7, with 7 bases aligning to TRBD1. The CDR3 covers 14 residues. Germline V lookup: CDR1 LNHDA, CDR2 SQIVND (reference sequence). Unmatched junction bases numbered 5, after V lost 4 bases and J lost 2 bases. The DNA for the CDR3 is TGTGCCAGTAGTAAAGCACAGGGGACCTACGAGCAGTACTTC. Translation gives CASSKAQGTYEQYF.

Many counts were recorded for this clonotype. The chain couples TRBV19 to TRBJ1-2, with D unresolved. The CDR3 runs to 14 residues. V was shortened by 5 bases and J by 4 bases, with 14 bases between the two germline ends. Germline CDR1 reads LNHDA; CDR2 reads SQIVND (reference sequence). This chain's CDR3 is CASSPRLESYGYTF. The CDR3 DNA sequence: TGTGCCAGTAGTCCCCGTCTGGAGAGCTATGGCTACACCTTC.

V gene TRBV12-3 or TRBV12-4 combines with J gene TRBJ2-5; no definite D call. The length of the CDR3 is 12 residues. V dropped 6 bases and J dropped 5 bases, with 10 bases sitting between them. CDR3 protein: CASREDGETQYF. Written as DNA, the CDR3 is TGTGCCAGCAGAGAGGATGGGGAGACCCAGTACTTC.

The table lists this clonotype with many counts. The V call is TRBV28, the J call TRBJ2-7, with D possibly matching TRBD2 (5 bases). Looked up from germline, CDR1 is MDHEN and CDR2 is SYDVKM. CDR3 length equals 12 residues. V was trimmed by 6 bases and J by 3 bases, leaving 9 bases between them. The CDR3 is CASSLGGYEQYF. CDR3 sequence (DNA): TGTGCCAGCAGCTTAGGAGGCTACGAGCAGTACTTC.

At least ten counts were recorded for this clonotype. The chain joins TRBV28 to TRBJ2-7; no definite D call. The length of the CDR3 is 14 residues. Germline CDR1 is MDHEN and CDR2 is SYDVKM. Trimming took 1 base from V and 0 from J, leaving 7 bases between them. Written as DNA, the CDR3 is TGTGCCAGCAGTTTATTCGGATTCTCCTACGAGCAGTACTTC. Protein: CASSLFGFSYEQYF. The full variable domain, rest sourced from reference TRBV28 and TRBJ2-7, is DVKVTQSSRYLVKRTGEKVFLECVQDMDHENMFWYRQDPGLGLRLIYFSYDVKMKEKGDIPEGYSVSREKKERFSLILESASTNQTSMYLCASSLFGFSYEQYFGPGTRLTVT.

The chain carries TRBV5-1 and TRBJ2-1; TRBD2 matches at 11 bases. Trimming removed 0 bases from V and 5 bases from J; junction bases left unmatched: 4. CDR3 length: 16 amino acids. Germline V gene lookup returns CDR1 SGHRS and CDR2 YFSETQ. The CDR3 DNA reads TGCGCCAGCAGCTTGGTTCTAGCGGGGGGAAACAATGAGCAGTTCTTC. This gives the protein CASSLVLAGGNNEQFF.

This clonotype was detected ten times or more. The J gene is TRBJ2-7, the V gene TRBV7-6, with 9 bases aligning to TRBD1. The length of the CDR3 is 14 residues. V lost 3 bases to trimming and J lost 5 bases; unmatched junction nucleotides: 5. Germline CDR1 reads SGHVS; CDR2 reads FNYEAQ. The CDR3 DNA reads TGTGCCAGCAGCTTGGGACAGGGAAGACACGAGCAGTACTTC. As protein: CASSLGQGRHEQYF.

This clonotype showed up just a few times. V gene TRBV28 combines with J gene TRBJ2-4; no reliable D call. This CDR3 spans 14 amino acids. Per germline, CDR1 MDHEN and CDR2 SYDVKM. Trimming took 7 bases from V and 0 from J, leaving 10 bases between them. CDR3 protein: CASTRPGAKNIQYF. CDR3 DNA: TGTGCCAGCACCAGACCGGGAGCCAAAAACATTCAGTACTTC. The full variable domain, rest sourced from reference TRBV28 and TRBJ2-4, is DVKVTQSSRYLVKRTGEKVFLECVQDMDHENMFWYRQDPGLGLRLIYFSYDVKMKEKGDIPEGYSVSREKKERFSLILESASTNQTSMYLCASTRPGAKNIQYFGAGTRLSVL.

V usage is TRBV7-9 and J usage is TRBJ1-4, with a tentative D call TRBD1 (6 bases). Germline values: CDR1 SEHNR, CDR2 FQNEAQ (reference sequence). This CDR3 is built from 14 residues. The germline V and J ends were trimmed by 7 bases and 7 bases, with 16 bases remaining between them. The CDR3: CASTEPGHREKLFF. DNA for the CDR3: TGTGCCAGCACGGAACCGGGACATCGTGAAAAACTGTTTTTT.

In its sample, this clonotype was seen many times. The chain's CDR3 is CASSRSGPPNTEAFF. The CDR3 DNA sequence: TGTGCCAGCAGCCGTTCCGGGCCTCCGAACACTGAAGCTTTCTTT. This rearrangement joins TRBV14 to TRBJ1-1; D not certain. Germline CDR1 is SGHDN and CDR2 is FVKESK. CDR3 length: 15 residues. V lost 4 bases, J lost 1 base, and 13 bases lay in between.